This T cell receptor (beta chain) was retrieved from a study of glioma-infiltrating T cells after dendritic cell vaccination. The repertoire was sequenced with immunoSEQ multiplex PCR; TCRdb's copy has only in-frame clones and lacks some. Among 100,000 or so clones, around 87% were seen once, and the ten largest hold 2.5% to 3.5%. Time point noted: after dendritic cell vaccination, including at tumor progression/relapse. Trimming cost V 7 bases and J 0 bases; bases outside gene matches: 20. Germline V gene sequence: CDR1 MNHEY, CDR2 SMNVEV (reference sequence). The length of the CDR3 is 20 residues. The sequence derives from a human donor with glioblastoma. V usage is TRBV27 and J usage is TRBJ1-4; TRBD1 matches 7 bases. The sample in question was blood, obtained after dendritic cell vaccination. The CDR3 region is CASIVGTSGQQSATNEKLFF. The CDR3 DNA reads TGTGCCAGCATCGTGGGTACCTCGGGACAGCAATCTGCAACTAATGAAAAACTGTTTTTT.